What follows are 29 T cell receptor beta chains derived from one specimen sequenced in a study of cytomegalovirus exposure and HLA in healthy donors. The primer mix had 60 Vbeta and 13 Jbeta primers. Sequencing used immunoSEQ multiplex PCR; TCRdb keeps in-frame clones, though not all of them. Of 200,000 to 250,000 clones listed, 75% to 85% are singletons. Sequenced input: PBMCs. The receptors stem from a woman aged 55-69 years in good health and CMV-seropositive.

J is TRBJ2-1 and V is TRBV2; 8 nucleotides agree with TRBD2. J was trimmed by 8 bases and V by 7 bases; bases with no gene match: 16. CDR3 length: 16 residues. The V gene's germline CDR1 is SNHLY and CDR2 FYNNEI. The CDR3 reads CASKLRYGRAIDEQFF. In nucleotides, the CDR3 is TGTGCCAGCAAATTGAGGTACGGGAGGGCCATAGATGAGCAGTTCTTC.

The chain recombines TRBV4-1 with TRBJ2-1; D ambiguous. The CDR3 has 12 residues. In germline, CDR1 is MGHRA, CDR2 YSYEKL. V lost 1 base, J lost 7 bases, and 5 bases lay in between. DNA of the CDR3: TGCGCCAGCAGCCAAGCCGGGAATGAGCAGTTCTTC. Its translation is CASSQAGNEQFF.

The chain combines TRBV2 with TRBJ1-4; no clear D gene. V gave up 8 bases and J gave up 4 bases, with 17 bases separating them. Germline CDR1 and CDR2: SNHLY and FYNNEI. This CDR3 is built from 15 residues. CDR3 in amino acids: CASLAGGRNNEKLFF. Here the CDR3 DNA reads TGTGCCAGCCTCGCGGGAGGGCGGAATAATGAAAAACTGTTTTTT. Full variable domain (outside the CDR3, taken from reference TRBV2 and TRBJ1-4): EPEVTQTPSHQVTQMGQEVILRCVPISNHLYFYWYRQILGQKVEFLVSFYNNEISEKSEIFDDQFSVERPDGSNFTLKIRSTKLEDSAMYFCASLAGGRNNEKLFFGSGTQLSVL.

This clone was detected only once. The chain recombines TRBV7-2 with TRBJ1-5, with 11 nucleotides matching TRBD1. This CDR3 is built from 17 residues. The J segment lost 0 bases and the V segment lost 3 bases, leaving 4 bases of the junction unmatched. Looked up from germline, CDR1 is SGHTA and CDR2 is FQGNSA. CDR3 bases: TGTGCCAGCAGCTTGACGGGACAGGGGGATAGCAATCAGCCCCAGCATTTT. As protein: CASSLTGQGDSNQPQHF.

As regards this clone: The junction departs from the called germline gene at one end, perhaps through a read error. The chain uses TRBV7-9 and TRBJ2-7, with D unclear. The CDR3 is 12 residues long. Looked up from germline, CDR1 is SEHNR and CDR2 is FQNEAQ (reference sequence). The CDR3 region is CSSSASSYEQYF. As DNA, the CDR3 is TGTTCCAGCAGCGCCAGCTCCTACGAGCAGTACTTC.

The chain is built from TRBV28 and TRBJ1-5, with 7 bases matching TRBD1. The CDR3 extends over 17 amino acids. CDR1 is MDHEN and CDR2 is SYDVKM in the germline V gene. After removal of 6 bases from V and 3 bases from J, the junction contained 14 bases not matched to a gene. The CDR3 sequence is CASRPTGTVKTNQPQHF. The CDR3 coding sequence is TGTGCCAGCAGACCTACCGGGACAGTAAAAACCAATCAGCCCCAGCATTTT.

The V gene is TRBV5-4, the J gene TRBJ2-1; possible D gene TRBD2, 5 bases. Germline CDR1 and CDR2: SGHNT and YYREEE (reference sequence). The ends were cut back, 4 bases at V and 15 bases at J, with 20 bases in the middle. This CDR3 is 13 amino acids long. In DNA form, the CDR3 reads TGTGCCAGCAGCAGGCCTCAGGAGGATCGCCTGTTCTTC. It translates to CASSRPQEDRLFF.

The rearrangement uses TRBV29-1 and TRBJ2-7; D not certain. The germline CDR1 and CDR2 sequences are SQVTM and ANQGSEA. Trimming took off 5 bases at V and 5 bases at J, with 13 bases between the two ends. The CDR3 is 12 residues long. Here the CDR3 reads CSVSSQSHEQYF. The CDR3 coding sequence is TGCAGCGTTAGTAGCCAGTCCCACGAGCAGTACTTC.

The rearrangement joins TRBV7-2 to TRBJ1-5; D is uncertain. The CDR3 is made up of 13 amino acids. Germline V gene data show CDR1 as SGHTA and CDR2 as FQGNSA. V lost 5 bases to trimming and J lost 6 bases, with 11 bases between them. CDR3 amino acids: CASSLYISQPQHF. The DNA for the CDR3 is TGTGCCAGCAGCCTCTATATAAGTCAGCCCCAGCATTTT. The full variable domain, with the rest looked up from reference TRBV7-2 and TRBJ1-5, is GAGVSQSPSNKVTEKGKDVELRCDPISGHTALYWYRQSLGQGLEFLIYFQGNSAPDKSGLPSDRFSAERTGGSVSTLTIQRTQQEDSAVYLCASSLYISQPQHFGDGTRLSIL.

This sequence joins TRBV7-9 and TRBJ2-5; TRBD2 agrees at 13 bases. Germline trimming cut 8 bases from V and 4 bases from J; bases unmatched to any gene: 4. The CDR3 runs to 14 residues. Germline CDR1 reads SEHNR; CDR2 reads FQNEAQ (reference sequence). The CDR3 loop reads CASEGLAGRETQYF. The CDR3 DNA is TGTGCCAGCGAGGGACTAGCGGGAAGAGAGACCCAGTACTTC. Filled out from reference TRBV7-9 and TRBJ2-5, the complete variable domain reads DTGVSQNPRHKITKRGQNVTFRCDPISEHNRLYWYRQTLGQGPEFLTYFQNEAQLEKSRLLSDRFSAERPKGSFSTLEIQRTEQGDSAMYLCASEGLAGRETQYFGPGTRLLVL.

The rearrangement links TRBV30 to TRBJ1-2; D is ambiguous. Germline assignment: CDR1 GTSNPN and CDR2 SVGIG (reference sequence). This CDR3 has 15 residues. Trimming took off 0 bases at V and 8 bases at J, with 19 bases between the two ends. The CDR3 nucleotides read TGTGCCTGGAGTGTCTGGGAGGGCGTCTCGTCCGGCTACACCTTC. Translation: CAWSVWEGVSSGYTF. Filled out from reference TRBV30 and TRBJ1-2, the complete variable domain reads SQTIHQWPATLVQPVGSPLSLECTVEGTSNPNLYWYRQAAGRGLQLLFYSVGIGQISSEVPQNLSASRPQDRQFILSSKKLLLSDSGFYLCAWSVWEGVSSGYTFGSGTRLTVV.

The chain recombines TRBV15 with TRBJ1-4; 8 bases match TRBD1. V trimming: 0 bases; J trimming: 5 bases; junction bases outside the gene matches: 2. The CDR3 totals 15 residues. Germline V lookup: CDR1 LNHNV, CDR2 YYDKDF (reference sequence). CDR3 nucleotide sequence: TGTGCCACCAGCAGAGACAGGGGGCTAAATGAAAAACTGTTTTTT. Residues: CATSRDRGLNEKLFF.

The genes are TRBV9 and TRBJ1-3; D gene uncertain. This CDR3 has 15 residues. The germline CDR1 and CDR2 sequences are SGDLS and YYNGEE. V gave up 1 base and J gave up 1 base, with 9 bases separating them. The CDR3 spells CASSVTGRSGNTIYF. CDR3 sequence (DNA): TGTGCCAGCAGCGTAACCGGGAGGTCTGGAAACACCATATATTTT.

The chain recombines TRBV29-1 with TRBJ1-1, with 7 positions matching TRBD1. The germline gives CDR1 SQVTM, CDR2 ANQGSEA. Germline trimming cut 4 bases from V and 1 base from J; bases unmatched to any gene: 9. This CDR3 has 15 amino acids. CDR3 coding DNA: TGCAGCGTTGGACCAGGGGGAGCACCGAACACTGAAGCTTTCTTT. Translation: CSVGPGGAPNTEAFF.

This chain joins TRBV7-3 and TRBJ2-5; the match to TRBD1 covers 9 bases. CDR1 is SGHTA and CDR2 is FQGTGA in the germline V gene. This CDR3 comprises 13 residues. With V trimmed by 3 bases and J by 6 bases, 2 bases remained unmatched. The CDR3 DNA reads TGTGCCAGCAGCTTGACAGGGGGTAAGACCCAGTACTTC. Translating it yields CASSLTGGKTQYF.

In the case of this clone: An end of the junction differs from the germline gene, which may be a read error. CDR3 nucleotides: TGTGCTAGCAGCTTTTGGACAGATAATGAAAAACTGTTTTTT. It is translated as CASSFWTDNEKLFF. V usage is TRBV7-7 and J usage is TRBJ1-4; D possibly corresponds to TRBD1 (6 bases). The CDR3 is 14 amino acids. Per the germline V gene, CDR1 is SSHAT and CDR2 is FNYEAQ (reference sequence).

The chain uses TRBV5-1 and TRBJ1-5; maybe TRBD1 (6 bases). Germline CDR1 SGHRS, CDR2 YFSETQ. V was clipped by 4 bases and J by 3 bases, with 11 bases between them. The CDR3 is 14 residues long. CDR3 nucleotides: TGCGCCAGCAGCCTAGGGGGGGACAATCAGCCCCAGCATTTT. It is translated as CASSLGGDNQPQHF.

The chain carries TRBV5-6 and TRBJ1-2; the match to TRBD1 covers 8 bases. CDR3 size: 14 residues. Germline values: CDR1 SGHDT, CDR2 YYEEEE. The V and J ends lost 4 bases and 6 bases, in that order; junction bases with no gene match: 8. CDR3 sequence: CASSGRGLWHGYTF. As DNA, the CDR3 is TGTGCCAGCAGCGGCAGGGGGCTTTGGCATGGCTACACCTTC.

CDR3 DNA sequence: TGCGCCAGCAGCGGACAGGGACAGTTCCAAGAGACCCAGTACTTC. It encodes CASSGQGQFQETQYF. The V gene is TRBV5-1, the J gene TRBJ2-5; TRBD1 matches 8 bases. Unmatched junction bases numbered 6, after V lost 4 bases and J lost 1 base. CDR1 and CDR2 from the germline V gene are SGHRS and YFSETQ. The CDR3 runs to 15 residues.

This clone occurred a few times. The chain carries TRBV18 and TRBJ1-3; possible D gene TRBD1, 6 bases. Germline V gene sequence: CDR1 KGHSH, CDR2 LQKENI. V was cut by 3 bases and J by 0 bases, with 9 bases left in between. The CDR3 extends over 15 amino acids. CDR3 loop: CASSPGQNSGNTIYF. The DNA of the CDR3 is TGTGCCAGCTCACCGGGACAAAACTCTGGAAACACCATATATTTT.

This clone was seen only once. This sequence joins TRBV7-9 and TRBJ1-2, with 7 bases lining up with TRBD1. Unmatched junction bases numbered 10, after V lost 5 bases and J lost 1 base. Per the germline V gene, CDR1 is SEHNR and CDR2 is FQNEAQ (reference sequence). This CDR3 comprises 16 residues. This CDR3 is CASSQNLRDSNYGYTF. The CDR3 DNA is TGTGCCAGCAGCCAGAACCTTCGGGACAGTAACTATGGCTACACCTTC.

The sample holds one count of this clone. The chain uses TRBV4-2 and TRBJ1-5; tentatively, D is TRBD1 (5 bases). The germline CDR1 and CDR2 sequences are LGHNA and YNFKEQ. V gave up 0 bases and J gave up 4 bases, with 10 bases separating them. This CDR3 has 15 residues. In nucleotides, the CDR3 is TGTGCCAGCAGCCAAGAAGAAAGGGGAAATCAGCCCCAGCATTTT. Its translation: CASSQEERGNQPQHF.

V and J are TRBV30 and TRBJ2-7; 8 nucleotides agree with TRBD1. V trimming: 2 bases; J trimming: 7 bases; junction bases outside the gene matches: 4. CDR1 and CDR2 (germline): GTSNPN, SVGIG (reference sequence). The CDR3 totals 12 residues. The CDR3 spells CAWSRQGFEQYF. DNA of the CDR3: TGTGCCTGGAGTAGACAGGGGTTTGAGCAGTACTTC.

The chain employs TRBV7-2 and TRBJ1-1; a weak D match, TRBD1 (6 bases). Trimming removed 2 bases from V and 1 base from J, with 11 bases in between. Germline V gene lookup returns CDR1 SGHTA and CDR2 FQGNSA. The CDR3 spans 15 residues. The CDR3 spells CASSLLGTRNTEAFF. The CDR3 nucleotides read TGTGCCAGCAGCTTATTGGGGACAAGGAACACTGAAGCTTTCTTT.

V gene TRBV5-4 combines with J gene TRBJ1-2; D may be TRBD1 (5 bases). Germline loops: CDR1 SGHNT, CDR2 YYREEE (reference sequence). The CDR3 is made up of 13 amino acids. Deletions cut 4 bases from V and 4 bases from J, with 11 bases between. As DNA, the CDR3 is TGTGCCAGCAGCCTCCGGACAAGCTATGGCTACACCTTC. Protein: CASSLRTSYGYTF.

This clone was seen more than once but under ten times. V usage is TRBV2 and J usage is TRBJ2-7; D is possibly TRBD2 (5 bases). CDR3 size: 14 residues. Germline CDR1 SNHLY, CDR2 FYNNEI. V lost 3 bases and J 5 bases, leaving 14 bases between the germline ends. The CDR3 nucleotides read TGTGCCAGCAGTGAGACTAAGACGCGGCACGAGCAGTACTTC. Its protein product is CASSETKTRHEQYF.

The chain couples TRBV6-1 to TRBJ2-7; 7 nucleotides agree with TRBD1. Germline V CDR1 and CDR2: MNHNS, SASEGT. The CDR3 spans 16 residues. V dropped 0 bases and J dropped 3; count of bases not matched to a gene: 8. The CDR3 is CASSEAVRDSYYEQYF. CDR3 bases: TGTGCCAGCAGTGAAGCCGTACGGGACAGCTACTACGAGCAGTACTTC.

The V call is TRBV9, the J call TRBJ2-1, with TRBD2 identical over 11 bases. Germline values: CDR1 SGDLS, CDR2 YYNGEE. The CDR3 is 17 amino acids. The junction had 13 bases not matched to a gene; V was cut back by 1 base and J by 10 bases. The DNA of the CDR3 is TGTGCCAGCAGCGTATACGTCGGGACTAGCGGTCCGCCCGAGCAGTTCTTC. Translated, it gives CASSVYVGTSGPPEQFF.

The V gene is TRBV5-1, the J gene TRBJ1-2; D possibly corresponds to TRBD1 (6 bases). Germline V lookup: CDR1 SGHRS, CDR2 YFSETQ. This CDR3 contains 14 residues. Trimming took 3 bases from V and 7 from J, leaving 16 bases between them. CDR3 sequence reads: CASSSTGYEGGYTF. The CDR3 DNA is TGCGCCAGCAGCTCGACAGGTTATGAGGGTGGCTACACCTTC.